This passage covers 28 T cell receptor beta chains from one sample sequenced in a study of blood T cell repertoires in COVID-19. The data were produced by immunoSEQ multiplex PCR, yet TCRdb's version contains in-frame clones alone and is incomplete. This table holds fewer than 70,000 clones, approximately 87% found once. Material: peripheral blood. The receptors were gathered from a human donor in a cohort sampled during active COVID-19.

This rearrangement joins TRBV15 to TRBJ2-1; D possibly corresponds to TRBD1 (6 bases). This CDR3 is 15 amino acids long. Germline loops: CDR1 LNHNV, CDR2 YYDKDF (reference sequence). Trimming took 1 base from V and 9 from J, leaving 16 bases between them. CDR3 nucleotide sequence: TGTGCCACCAGCAGAGTCCCGGGACAAGAGAGTGAGCAGTTCTTC. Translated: CATSRVPGQESEQFF.

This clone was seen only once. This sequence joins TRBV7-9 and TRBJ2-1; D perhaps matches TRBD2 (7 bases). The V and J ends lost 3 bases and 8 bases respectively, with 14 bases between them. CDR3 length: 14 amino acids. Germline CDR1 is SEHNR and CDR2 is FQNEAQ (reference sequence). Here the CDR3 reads CASSFQRGGDEQFF. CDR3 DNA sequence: TGTGCCAGCAGCTTCCAGAGGGGGGGCGATGAGCAGTTCTTC.

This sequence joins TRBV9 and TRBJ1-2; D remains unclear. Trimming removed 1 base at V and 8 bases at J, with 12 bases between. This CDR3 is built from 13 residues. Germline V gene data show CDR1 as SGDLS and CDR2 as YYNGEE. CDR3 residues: CASSVSVESGYTF. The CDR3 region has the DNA TGTGCCAGCAGCGTAAGTGTCGAGAGCGGCTACACCTTC.

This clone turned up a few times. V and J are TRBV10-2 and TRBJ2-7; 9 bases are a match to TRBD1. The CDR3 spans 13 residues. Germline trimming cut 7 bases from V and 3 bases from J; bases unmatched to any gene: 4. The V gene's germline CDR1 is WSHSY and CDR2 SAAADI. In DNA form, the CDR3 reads TGCGCCAGCACGGGACAGGGTTTCTACGAGCAGTACTTC. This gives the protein CASTGQGFYEQYF.

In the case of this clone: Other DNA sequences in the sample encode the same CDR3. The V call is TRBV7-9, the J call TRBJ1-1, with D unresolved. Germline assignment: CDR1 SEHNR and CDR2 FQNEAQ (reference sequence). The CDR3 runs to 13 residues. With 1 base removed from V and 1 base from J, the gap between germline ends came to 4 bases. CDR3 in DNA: TGTGCCAGCAGCTTAGGTCAGAACACTGAAGCTTTCTTT. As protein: CASSLGQNTEAFF.

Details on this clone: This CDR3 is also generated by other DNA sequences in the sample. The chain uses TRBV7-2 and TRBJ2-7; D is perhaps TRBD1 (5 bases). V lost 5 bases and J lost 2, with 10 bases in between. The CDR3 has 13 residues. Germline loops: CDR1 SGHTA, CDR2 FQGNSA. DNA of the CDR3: TGTGCCAGCAGCCCTCAGGGCGCCTACGAGCAGTACTTC. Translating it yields CASSPQGAYEQYF.

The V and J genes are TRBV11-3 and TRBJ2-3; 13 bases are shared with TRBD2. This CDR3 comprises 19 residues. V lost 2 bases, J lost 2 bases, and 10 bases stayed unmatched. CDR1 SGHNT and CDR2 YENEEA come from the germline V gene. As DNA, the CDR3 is TGTGCCAGCAGCTTACTTTTTAGGACTAGCGGGGGTGCCACAGATACGCAGTATTTT. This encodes CASSLLFRTSGGATDTQYF.

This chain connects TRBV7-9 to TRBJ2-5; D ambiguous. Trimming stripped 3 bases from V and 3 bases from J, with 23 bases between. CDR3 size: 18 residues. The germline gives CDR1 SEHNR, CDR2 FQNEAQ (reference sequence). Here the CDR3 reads CASSFSRSPASWEETQYF. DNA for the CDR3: TGTGCCAGCAGCTTCAGTCGGAGTCCGGCCTCCTGGGAAGAGACCCAGTACTTC.

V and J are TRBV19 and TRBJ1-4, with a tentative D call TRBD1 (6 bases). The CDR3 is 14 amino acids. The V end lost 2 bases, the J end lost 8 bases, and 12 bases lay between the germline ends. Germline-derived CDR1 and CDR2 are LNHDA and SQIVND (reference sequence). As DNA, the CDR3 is TGTGCCAGTAGTATAACAGGGCAAGGGGAAAAACTGTTTTTT. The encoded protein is CASSITGQGEKLFF.

The CDR3: CASSTGTGTHTF. CDR3 in DNA: TGTGCCAGCAGCACTGGGACAGGGACGCACACCTTC. The chain joins TRBV7-8 to TRBJ1-2, with TRBD1 matching over 9 bases. Germline V gene lookup returns CDR1 SGHVS and CDR2 FQNEAQ. V trimming: 5 bases; J trimming: 12 bases; junction bases outside the gene matches: 7. The CDR3 spans 12 residues. Full variable domain (missing parts from reference TRBV7-8 and TRBJ1-2): GAGVSQSPRYKVAKRGQDVALRCDPISGHVSLFWYQQALGQGPEFLTYFQNEAQLDKSGLPSDRFFAERPEGSVSTLKIQRTQQEDSAVYLCASSTGTGTHTFGSGTRLTVV.

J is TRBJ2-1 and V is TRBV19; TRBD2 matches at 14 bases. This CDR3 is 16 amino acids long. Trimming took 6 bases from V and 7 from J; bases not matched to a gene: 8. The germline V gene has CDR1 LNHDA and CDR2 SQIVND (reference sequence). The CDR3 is CASRGTSGGDRNEQFF. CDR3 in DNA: TGTGCCAGTAGGGGGACTAGCGGGGGTGATCGGAATGAGCAGTTCTTC. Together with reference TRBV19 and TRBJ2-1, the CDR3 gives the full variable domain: DGGITQSPKYLFRKEGQNVTLSCEQNLNHDAMYWYRQDPGQGLRLIYYSQIVNDFQKGDIAEGYSVSREKKESFPLTVTSAQKNPTAFYLCASRGTSGGDRNEQFFGPGTRLTVL.

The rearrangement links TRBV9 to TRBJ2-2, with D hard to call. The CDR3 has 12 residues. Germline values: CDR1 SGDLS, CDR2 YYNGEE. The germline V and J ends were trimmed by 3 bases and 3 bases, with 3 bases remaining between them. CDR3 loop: CASSAYTGELFF. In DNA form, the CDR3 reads TGTGCCAGCAGCGCTTACACCGGGGAGCTGTTTTTT.

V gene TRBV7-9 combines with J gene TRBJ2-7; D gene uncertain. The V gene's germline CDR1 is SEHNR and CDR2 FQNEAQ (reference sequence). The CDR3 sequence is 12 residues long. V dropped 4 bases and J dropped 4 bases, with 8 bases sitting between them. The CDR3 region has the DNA TGTGCCAGCAGCTCCAGCGAATACGAGCAGTACTTC. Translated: CASSSSEYEQYF.

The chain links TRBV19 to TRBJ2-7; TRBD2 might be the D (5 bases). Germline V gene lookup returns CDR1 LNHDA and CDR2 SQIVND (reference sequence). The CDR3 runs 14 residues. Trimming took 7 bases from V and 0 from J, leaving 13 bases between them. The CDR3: CASIIKRSSYEQYF. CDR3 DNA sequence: TGTGCCAGTATTATTAAGCGGTCCTCCTACGAGCAGTACTTC.

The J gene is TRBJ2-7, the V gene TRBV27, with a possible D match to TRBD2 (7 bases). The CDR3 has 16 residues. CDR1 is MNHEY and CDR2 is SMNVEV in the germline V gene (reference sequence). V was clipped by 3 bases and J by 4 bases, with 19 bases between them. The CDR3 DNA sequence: TGTGCCAGCAGTTTGGGAAGGGGGGGAGCCTTTTACGAGCAGTACTTC. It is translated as CASSLGRGGAFYEQYF.

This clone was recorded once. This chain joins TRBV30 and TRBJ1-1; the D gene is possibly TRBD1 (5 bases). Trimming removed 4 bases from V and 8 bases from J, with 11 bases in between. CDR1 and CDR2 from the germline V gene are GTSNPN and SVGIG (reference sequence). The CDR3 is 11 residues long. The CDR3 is CAWNWAGEAFF. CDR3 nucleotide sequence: TGTGCCTGGAACTGGGCAGGGGAAGCTTTCTTT.

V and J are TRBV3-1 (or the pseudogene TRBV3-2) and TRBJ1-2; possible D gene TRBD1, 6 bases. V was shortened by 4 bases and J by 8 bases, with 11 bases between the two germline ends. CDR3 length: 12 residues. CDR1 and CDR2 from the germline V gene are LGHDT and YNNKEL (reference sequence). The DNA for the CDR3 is TGTGCCAGCAGCCCCAGGGGAGTCGGCTACACCTTC. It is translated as CASSPRGVGYTF.

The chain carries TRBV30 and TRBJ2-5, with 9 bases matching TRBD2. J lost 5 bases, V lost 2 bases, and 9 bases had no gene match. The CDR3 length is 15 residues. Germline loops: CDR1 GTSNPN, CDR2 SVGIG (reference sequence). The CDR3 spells CAWSFAGGPGETQYF. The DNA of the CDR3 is TGTGCCTGGAGTTTTGCGGGGGGGCCGGGGGAGACCCAGTACTTC.

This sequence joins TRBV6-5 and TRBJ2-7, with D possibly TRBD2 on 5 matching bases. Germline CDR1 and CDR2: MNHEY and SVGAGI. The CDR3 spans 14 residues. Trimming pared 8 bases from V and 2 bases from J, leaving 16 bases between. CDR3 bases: TGTGCCAGCTCCCGGACTCCCAATCCCTACGAGCAGTACTTC. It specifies CASSRTPNPYEQYF.

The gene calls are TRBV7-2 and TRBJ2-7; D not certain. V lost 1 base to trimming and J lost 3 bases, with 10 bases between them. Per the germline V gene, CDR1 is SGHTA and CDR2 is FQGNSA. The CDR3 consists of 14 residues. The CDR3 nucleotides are TGTGCCAGCAGCTTAGGAGCTCCCCGCTACGAGCAGTACTTC. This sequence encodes CASSLGAPRYEQYF.

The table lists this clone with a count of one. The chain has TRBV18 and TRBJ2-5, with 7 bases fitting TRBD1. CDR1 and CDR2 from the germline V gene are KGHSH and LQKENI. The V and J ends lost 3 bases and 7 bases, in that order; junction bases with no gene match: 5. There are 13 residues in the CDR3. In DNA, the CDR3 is TGTGCCAGCTCACCCGACAGGGCCGGGACCCAGTACTTC. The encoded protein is CASSPDRAGTQYF. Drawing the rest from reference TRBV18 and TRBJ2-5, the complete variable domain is NAGVMQNPRHLVRRRGQEARLRCSPMKGHSHVYWYRQLPEEGLKFMVYLQKENIIDESGMPKERFSAEFPKEGPSILRIQQVVRGDSAAYFCASSPDRAGTQYFGPGTRLLVL.

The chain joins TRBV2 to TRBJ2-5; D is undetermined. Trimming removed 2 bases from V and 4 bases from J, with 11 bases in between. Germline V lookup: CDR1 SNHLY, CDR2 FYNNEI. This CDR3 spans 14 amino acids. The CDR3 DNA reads TGTGCCAGCAGTGAACGGGTCGGAGCAGAGACCCAGTACTTC. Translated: CASSERVGAETQYF.

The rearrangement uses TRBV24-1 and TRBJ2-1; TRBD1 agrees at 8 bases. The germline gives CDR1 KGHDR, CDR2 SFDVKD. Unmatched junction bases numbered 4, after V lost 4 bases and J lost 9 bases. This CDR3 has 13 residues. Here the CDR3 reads CATSEFQGAEQFF. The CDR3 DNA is TGTGCCACCAGTGAATTTCAGGGGGCTGAGCAGTTCTTC.

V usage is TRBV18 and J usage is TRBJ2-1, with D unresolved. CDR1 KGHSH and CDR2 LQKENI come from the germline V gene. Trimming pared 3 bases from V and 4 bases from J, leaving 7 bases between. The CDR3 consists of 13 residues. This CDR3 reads CASSPGQYNEQFF. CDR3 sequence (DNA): TGTGCCAGCTCACCCGGTCAATACAATGAGCAGTTCTTC.

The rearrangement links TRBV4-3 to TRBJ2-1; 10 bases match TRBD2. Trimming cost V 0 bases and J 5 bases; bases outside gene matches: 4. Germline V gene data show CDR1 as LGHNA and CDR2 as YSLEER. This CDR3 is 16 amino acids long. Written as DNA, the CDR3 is TGCGCCAGCAGCCAAGATCCGGGACTAGCGAACAATGAGCAGTTCTTC. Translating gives CASSQDPGLANNEQFF.

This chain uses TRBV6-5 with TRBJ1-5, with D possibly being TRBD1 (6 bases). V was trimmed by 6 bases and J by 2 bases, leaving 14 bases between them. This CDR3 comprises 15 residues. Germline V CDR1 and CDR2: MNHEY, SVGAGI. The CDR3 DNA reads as TGTGCCAGCAGGCCCCGGGACATGGGCAATCAGCCCCAGCATTTT. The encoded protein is CASRPRDMGNQPQHF.

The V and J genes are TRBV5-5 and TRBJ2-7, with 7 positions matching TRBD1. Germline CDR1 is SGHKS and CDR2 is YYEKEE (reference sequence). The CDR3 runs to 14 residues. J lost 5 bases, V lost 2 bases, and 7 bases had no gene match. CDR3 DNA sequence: TGTGCCAGCAGCTTAACTGACAGGGCCCACGAGCAGTACTTC. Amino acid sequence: CASSLTDRAHEQYF.

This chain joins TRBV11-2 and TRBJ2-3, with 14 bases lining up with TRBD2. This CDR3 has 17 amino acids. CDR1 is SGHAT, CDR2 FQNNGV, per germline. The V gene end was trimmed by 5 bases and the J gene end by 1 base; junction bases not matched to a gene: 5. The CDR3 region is CASSPGLAGAGTDTQYF. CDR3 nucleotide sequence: TGTGCCAGCAGCCCGGGACTAGCGGGAGCGGGCACAGATACGCAGTATTTT. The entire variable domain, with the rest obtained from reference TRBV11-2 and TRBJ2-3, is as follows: EAGVAQSPRYKIIEKRQSVAFWCNPISGHATLYWYQQILGQGPKLLIQFQNNGVVDDSQLPKDRFSAERLKGVDSTLKIQPAKLEDSAVYLCASSPGLAGAGTDTQYFGPGTRLTVL.